The 6 T cell receptor beta chains presented below share a single source sample, sequenced in a study of blood T cell repertoires in COVID-19 (dated by TCRdb to 2020 to 2022). Receptor libraries were prepared by the immunoSEQ multiplex PCR assay. TCRdb carries this immuneACCESS record with in-frame sequences only. Its versions omit some clonotypes, under half of them owing to an unresolved V gene in the studies checked, with the rest unexplained. The sample profile shows approximately 120,000 clones; about 79% of them were found once. Under 45% of the sample is in the top ten clones. Sequencing was performed on peripheral blood. The receptors derive from a man aged 40-49 years with active or convalescent COVID-19.

In its sample, this clone was seen a few times. This chain connects TRBV7-2 to TRBJ2-7; perhaps TRBD1 as D (6 bases). Looked up from germline, CDR1 is SGHTA and CDR2 is FQGNSA. The CDR3 consists of 15 residues. The V gene lost 5 bases and the J gene lost 3 bases, with 17 bases spanning the gap. The CDR3 region is CASSPPDRSIYEQYF. The CDR3 DNA is TGTGCCAGCAGCCCCCCTGACAGGTCAATCTACGAGCAGTACTTC. Variable domain in full (rest from reference TRBV7-2 and TRBJ2-7): GAGVSQSPSNKVTEKGKDVELRCDPISGHTALYWYRQSLGQGLEFLIYFQGNSAPDKSGLPSDRFSAERTGGSVSTLTIQRTQQEDSAVYLCASSPPDRSIYEQYFGPGTRLTVT.

This clone was seen at least ten times. The chain has TRBV29-1 and TRBJ1-2, with a possible D match to TRBD1 (5 bases). From germline, CDR1 is SQVTM and CDR2 ANQGSEA. This CDR3 is built from 12 residues. The V end lost 7 bases, the J end lost 8 bases, and 17 bases lay between the germline ends. The CDR3 DNA follows: TGCAGCGCAGGAAAGGAGGGGCGAGGCTACACCTTC. This translates into CSAGKEGRGYTF. The full variable domain, in which reference TRBV29-1 and TRBJ1-2 provide the parts outside the CDR3, is SAVISQKPSRDICQRGTSLTIQCQVDSQVTMMFWYRQQPGQSLTLIATANQGSEATYESGFVIDKFPISRPNLTFSTLTVSNMSPEDSSIYLCSAGKEGRGYTFGSGTRLTVV.

The rearrangement uses TRBV27 and TRBJ2-3, with 7 bases aligning to TRBD2. Losses at the gene ends were 8 bases for V and 2 bases for J; bases not matched to a gene: 7. CDR1 is MNHEY and CDR2 is SMNVEV in the germline V gene (reference sequence). The CDR3 consists of 14 residues. The CDR3 nucleotides are TGTGCCAGCCGCGGGGGAGATGCCACAGATACGCAGTATTTT. Encoded protein: CASRGGDATDTQYF.

This sequence joins TRBV7-3 and TRBJ1-1, with D tentatively TRBD1 (6 bases). The CDR3 loop spans 15 amino acids. Per the germline V gene, CDR1 is SGHTA and CDR2 is FQGTGA. Trimming took 5 bases from V and 1 from J, leaving 14 bases between them. CDR3 in amino acids: CASSIHPDRNTEAFF. The CDR3 DNA reads as TGTGCCAGCAGCATACACCCGGACAGGAACACTGAAGCTTTCTTT.

This clone showed up many times. The chain employs TRBV2 and TRBJ2-7, with a possible D match to TRBD2 (5 bases). The germline CDR1 and CDR2 sequences are SNHLY and FYNNEI. The V gene lost 4 bases and the J gene lost 7 bases, with 14 bases spanning the gap. The CDR3 is made up of 13 amino acids. In DNA, the CDR3 is TGTGCCAGCAGTGGGAACAGCGGTGGAGAGCAGTACTTC. Protein: CASSGNSGGEQYF.

The rearrangement uses TRBV30 and TRBJ1-2; D gene unclear. Trimming shortened V by 2 bases and J by 8 bases, and 9 bases separated the two germline ends. Germline V gives CDR1 GTSNPN, CDR2 SVGIG (reference sequence). The CDR3 has 11 residues. This CDR3 reads CAWSYGMGYTF. In nucleotides, the CDR3 is TGTGCCTGGAGTTACGGGATGGGCTACACCTTC.